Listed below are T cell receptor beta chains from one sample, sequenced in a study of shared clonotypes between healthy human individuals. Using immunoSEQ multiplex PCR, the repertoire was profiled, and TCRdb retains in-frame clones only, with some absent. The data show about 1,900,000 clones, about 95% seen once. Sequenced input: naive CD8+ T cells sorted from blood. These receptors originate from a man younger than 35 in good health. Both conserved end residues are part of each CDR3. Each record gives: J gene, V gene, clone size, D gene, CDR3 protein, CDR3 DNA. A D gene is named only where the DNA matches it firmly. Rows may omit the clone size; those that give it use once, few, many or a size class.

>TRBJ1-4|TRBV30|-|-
CAWSVAGGGYEKLFF
TGTGCCTGGAGTGTAGCTGGGGGCGGTTATGAAAAACTGTTTTTT
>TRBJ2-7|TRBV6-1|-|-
CASTFTSSYEQYF
TGTGCCAGCACCTTCACTTCCTCCTACGAGCAGTACTTC
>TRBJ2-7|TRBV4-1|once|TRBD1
CASSHGDRAEQYF
TGCGCCAGCAGCCATGGGGACAGGGCTGAGCAGTACTTC
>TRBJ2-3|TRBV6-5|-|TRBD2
CASSYSSSGLADTQYF
TGTGCCAGCAGTTATTCCTCTAGCGGGCTGGCAGATACGCAGTATTTT
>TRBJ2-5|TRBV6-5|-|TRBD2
CASSYIAGGRETQYF
TGTGCCAGCAGTTACATAGCGGGGGGCAGGGAGACCCAGTACTTC
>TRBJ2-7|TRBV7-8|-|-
CASSLLLLPYEQYF
TGTGCCAGCAGCTTACTACTACTCCCCTACGAGCAGTACTTC
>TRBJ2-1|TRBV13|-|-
CASSLGRGYEQFF
TGTGCCAGCAGCTTAGGCCGGGGTTATGAGCAGTTCTTC
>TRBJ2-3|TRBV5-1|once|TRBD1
CASSLTGDRFTDTQYF
TGCGCCAGCAGCTTGACTGGGGACAGGTTCACAGATACGCAGTATTTT
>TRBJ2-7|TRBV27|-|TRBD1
CASSFSMGQATYEQYF
TGTGCCAGCAGTTTTAGCATGGGACAGGCTACCTACGAGCAGTACTTC
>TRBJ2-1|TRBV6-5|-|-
CASSPPSYVYNEQFF
TGTGCCAGCAGCCCCCCCAGCTACGTATACAATGAGCAGTTCTTC
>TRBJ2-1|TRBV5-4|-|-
CASSLKTSNEQFF
TGTGCCAGCAGCCTTAAGACTAGCAATGAGCAGTTCTTC
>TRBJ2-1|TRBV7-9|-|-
CASSLEGVEQFF
TGTGCCAGCAGCTTAGAAGGTGTTGAGCAGTTCTTC
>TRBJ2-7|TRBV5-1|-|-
CASSSRQPDYEQYF
TGCGCCAGCAGCTCGAGACAGCCAGACTACGAGCAGTACTTC
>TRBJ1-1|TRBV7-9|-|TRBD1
CASSLVGQVNTEAFF
TGTGCCAGCAGCTTAGTCGGACAGGTGAACACTGAAGCTTTCTTT
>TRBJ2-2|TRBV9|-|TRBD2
CASSPGGLAGSTGELFF
TGTGCCAGCTCCCCAGGAGGGCTAGCGGGTTCCACCGGGGAGCTGTTTTTT
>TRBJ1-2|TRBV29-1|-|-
CSVGVDSINYGYTF
TGCAGCGTTGGGGTGGACTCCATTAACTATGGCTACACCTTC
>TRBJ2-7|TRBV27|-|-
CASSLDRTYEQYF
TGTGCCAGCAGCCTTGACAGGACCTACGAGCAGTACTTC
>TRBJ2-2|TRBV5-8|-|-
CASSPPGELFF
TGTGCCAGCAGCCCGCCGGGGGAGCTGTTTTTT
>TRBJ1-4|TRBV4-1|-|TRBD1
CASSQPSDRGPLATNEKLFF
TGCGCCAGCAGCCAGCCATCGGACAGGGGGCCCCTTGCAACTAATGAAAAACTGTTTTTT
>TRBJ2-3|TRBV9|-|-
CASSVYGVTSTDTQYF
TGTGCCAGCAGCGTATATGGCGTCACTAGCACAGATACGCAGTATTTT
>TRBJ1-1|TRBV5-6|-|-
CASSPLLNTEAFF
TGTGCCAGCAGCCCGCTTTTGAACACTGAAGCTTTCTTT
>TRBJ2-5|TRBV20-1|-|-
CSARNDETQYF
TGCAGTGCTAGGAATGATGAGACCCAGTACTTC
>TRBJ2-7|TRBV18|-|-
CASSHSSSYEQYF
TGTGCCAGCTCACACAGCTCTTCCTACGAGCAGTACTTC
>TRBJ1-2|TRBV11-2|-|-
CASSRTGREVYGYTF
TGTGCCAGCAGCCGTACAGGGAGGGAAGTCTATGGCTACACCTTC
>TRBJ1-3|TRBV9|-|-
CASSVEAGPGNTIYF
TGTGCCAGCAGCGTAGAGGCAGGGCCCGGAAACACCATATATTTT
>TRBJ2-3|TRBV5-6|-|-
CASTWWHRVADTQYF
TGTGCCAGCACCTGGTGGCACCGAGTTGCAGATACGCAGTATTTT
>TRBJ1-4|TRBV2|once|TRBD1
CATSGGDSFVFF
TGTGCCACCTCCGGGGGGGACAGTTTTGTGTTTTTT
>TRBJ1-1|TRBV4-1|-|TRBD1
CASSHTTGDGRAFF
TGCGCCAGCAGCCATACTACAGGGGATGGCAGAGCTTTCTTT
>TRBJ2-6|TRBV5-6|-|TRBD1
CASSEDRGFSGANVLTF
TGTGCCAGCAGCGAAGACAGGGGATTCTCTGGGGCCAACGTCCTGACTTTC
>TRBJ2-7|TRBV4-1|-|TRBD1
CASSQEGRQGSYEQYF
TGCGCCAGCAGCCAAGAAGGAAGACAGGGTTCCTACGAGCAGTACTTC
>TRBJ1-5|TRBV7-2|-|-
CASSLDQGWNQPQHF
TGTGCCAGCAGCTTAGATCAGGGCTGGAATCAGCCCCAGCATTTT
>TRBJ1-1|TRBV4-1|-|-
CASSQVGPNTEAFF
TGCGCCAGCAGCCAAGTAGGTCCGAACACTGAAGCTTTCTTT
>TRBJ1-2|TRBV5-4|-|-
CASSLGGSFDGYTF
TGTGCCAGCAGCTTGGGCGGTTCCTTCGATGGCTACACCTTC
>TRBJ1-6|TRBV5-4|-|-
CASSLTPLSSYNSPLHF
TGTGCCAGCAGCCTAACACCGTTGAGCTCCTATAATTCACCCCTCCACTTT
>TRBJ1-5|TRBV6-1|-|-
CATAKGGVQPQHF
TGTGCCACCGCGAAAGGGGGGGTCCAGCCCCAGCATTTT
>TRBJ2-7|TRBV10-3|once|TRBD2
CAISSGASGSSYEQYF
TGTGCCATCAGCTCTGGCGCTAGCGGGTCTTCCTACGAGCAGTACTTC
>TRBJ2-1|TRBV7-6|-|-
CASSLGVDGSASEQFF
TGTGCCAGCAGCTTGGGGGTTGATGGCAGTGCCAGTGAGCAGTTCTTC
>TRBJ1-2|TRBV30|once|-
CAWSEPPGEDYGYTF
TGTGCCTGGAGTGAACCCCCAGGGGAGGACTATGGCTACACCTTC
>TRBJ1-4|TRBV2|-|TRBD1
CASSGQGAANEKLFF
TGTGCCAGCAGTGGCCAGGGGGCAGCTAATGAAAAACTGTTTTTT
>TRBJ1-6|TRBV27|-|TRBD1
CASSQGGSPLHF
TGTGCCAGCAGTCAGGGGGGGTCACCCCTCCACTTT